The 23 T cell receptor beta chains listed next were all sequenced from one sample in a study of technical replicates of blood from several donors. Using immunoSEQ multiplex PCR, the repertoire was profiled, and TCRdb retains in-frame clones only, with some absent. The table has just over 60,000 clones, around 87% seen once. The sample taken for sequencing was PBMCs. The origin of the receptors is a human donor in good health. Some clones in this sample may be carry-over from other donors' samples.

The gene calls are TRBV6-6 and TRBJ2-1; tentatively, D is TRBD1 (6 bases). Trimming took 7 bases from V and 2 from J, leaving 9 bases between them. This CDR3 is 13 amino acids long. The germline V gene encodes CDR1 MNHNY and CDR2 SVGAGI (reference sequence). CDR3 residues: CASTRDTYNEQFF. In DNA, the CDR3 is TGTGCCAGCACTAGGGACACCTACAATGAGCAGTTCTTC.

The sample holds a few counts of this clone. The chain uses TRBV6-4 and TRBJ1-2; D gene unclear. Germline V gene sequence: CDR1 MRHNA, CDR2 SNTAGT. V was pared by 10 bases and J by 4 bases, with 19 bases between. This CDR3 has 14 amino acids. CDR3 nucleotides: TGTGCCACCCAGACCGGGGTTTGGGCCTATGGCTACACCTTC. This translates into CATQTGVWAYGYTF.

This sequence joins TRBV14 and TRBJ2-3; possibly TRBD2 for D (5 bases). V was shortened by 2 bases and J by 3 bases, with 12 bases between the two germline ends. CDR3 length: 15 amino acids. The germline V gene has CDR1 SGHDN and CDR2 FVKESK. The CDR3 loop reads CASSQPGLATDTQYF. DNA of the CDR3: TGTGCCAGCAGCCAACCCGGTTTAGCGACAGATACGCAGTATTTT. Supplemented by reference TRBV14 and TRBJ2-3, the full variable domain reads EAGVTQFPSHSVIEKGQTVTLRCDPISGHDNLYWYRRVMGKEIKFLLHFVKESKQDESGMPNNRFLAERTGGTYSTLKVQPAELEDSGVYFCASSQPGLATDTQYFGPGTRLTVL.

This chain links TRBV30 with TRBJ2-6; D unclear. V was clipped by 4 bases and J by 0 bases, with 10 bases between them. The length of the CDR3 is 15 residues. The germline V gene encodes CDR1 GTSNPN and CDR2 SVGIG (reference sequence). The CDR3 protein is CAWMPPGSGANVLTF. The CDR3, as DNA: TGTGCCTGGATGCCCCCGGGCTCTGGGGCCAACGTCCTGACTTTC.

The V gene is TRBV18, the J gene TRBJ2-7; 15 bases align to TRBD2. The length of the CDR3 is 15 residues. Trimming cost V 5 bases and J 2 bases; bases outside gene matches: 1. Germline V lookup: CDR1 KGHSH, CDR2 LQKENI. CDR3 residues: CASSWTSGGAYEQYF. The CDR3 DNA is TGTGCCAGCTCATGGACTAGCGGGGGGGCCTACGAGCAGTACTTC. The whole variable domain, remainder taken from reference TRBV18 and TRBJ2-7, is NAGVMQNPRHLVRRRGQEARLRCSPMKGHSHVYWYRQLPEEGLKFMVYLQKENIIDESGMPKERFSAEFPKEGPSILRIQQVVRGDSAAYFCASSWTSGGAYEQYFGPGTRLTVT.

As for this clone: The identical CDR3 is also encoded by other nucleotide sequences in the sample. In nucleotides, the CDR3 is TGCGCCAGCAGCCAAGATCGGAGTCTCTCTGGAAACACCATATATTTT. Its protein product is CASSQDRSLSGNTIYF. V usage is TRBV4-3 and J usage is TRBJ1-3; unclear D gene. This CDR3 region has 16 residues. The V end was cut by 0 bases, the J end by 0 bases, with 9 bases between. The germline gives CDR1 LGHNA, CDR2 YSLEER.

V usage is TRBV4-3 and J usage is TRBJ1-1; D is ambiguous. The CDR3 has 13 amino acids. The V end was cut by 6 bases, the J end by 4 bases, with 12 bases between. Germline lookup yields CDR1 LGHNA and CDR2 YSLEER. The chain's CDR3 is CASRPTGGTEAFF. The CDR3 coding sequence is TGCGCCAGCAGACCTACGGGTGGCACTGAAGCTTTCTTT.

The chain uses TRBV5-5 and TRBJ1-2, with D hard to call. CDR1 SGHKS and CDR2 YYEKEE come from the germline V gene (reference sequence). The length of the CDR3 is 14 residues. Between the trimmed V and J ends, which lost 1 base and 6 bases, there was a span of 13 bases. The CDR3 DNA follows: TGTGCCAGCAGCTTGTCTGTAGAGGGAGATGGCTACACCTTC. Translation gives CASSLSVEGDGYTF.

V gene TRBV10-2 combines with J gene TRBJ2-2, with D possibly matching TRBD1 (6 bases). The CDR3 length is 14 residues. The V gene's germline CDR1 is WSHSY and CDR2 SAAADI. Trimming left V 11 bases short and J 4 bases short, with 17 bases between. The CDR3 DNA is TGCGCCCCCAACAGCAGGGGTGGCACCGGGGAGCTGTTTTTT. Protein: CAPNSRGGTGELFF.

The table lists this clone with a count of one. The gene calls are TRBV6-1 and TRBJ2-2; D is possibly TRBD1 (6 bases). Per germline, CDR1 MNHNS and CDR2 SASEGT. V lost 6 bases and J lost 5, with 10 bases in between. This CDR3 has 13 residues. The CDR3 DNA follows: TGTGCCAGCAGGTACAGGGAGACCGGGGAGCTGTTTTTT. This sequence encodes CASRYRETGELFF.

The chain combines TRBV28 with TRBJ2-3; 8 bases fit TRBD2. Unmatched junction bases numbered 7, after V lost 4 bases and J lost 1 base. The CDR3 has 16 amino acids. Germline lookup yields CDR1 MDHEN and CDR2 SYDVKM. The CDR3 region has the DNA TGTGCCAGCAGTTCCCCGGGGGGGCCGGGCACAGATACGCAGTATTTT. Translating it yields CASSSPGGPGTDTQYF.

The rearrangement uses TRBV11-2 and TRBJ1-1; possibly TRBD1 for D (5 bases). This CDR3 is built from 13 residues. V lost 1 base and J 8 bases, leaving 11 bases between the germline ends. CDR1 SGHAT and CDR2 FQNNGV come from the germline V gene. The CDR3 region is CASSLVAGGEAFF. In DNA form, the CDR3 reads TGTGCCAGCAGCTTAGTGGCCGGGGGGGAAGCTTTCTTT.

This clone is a singleton in its sample. The gene calls are TRBV9 and TRBJ2-7; 7 bases line up with TRBD2. With 10 bases clipped from V and 0 bases from J, the junction kept 7 bases outside the gene matches. The CDR3 has 13 amino acids. Germline CDR1 reads SGDLS; CDR2 reads YYNGEE. The CDR3 protein is CAGRVMSSYEQYF. DNA for the CDR3: TGTGCCGGGAGGGTTATGAGCTCCTACGAGCAGTACTTC.

This clone is medium-sized (0.01 to 0.1%) in the sample. The chain joins TRBV11-2 to TRBJ2-7; tentatively, D is TRBD1 (6 bases). V lost 3 bases, J lost 0 bases, and 9 bases lay in between. The CDR3 sequence is 14 residues long. CDR1 is SGHAT, CDR2 FQNNGV, per germline. The CDR3 reads CASSFRDISYEQYF. CDR3 in DNA: TGTGCCAGCAGCTTTCGGGACATCTCCTACGAGCAGTACTTC.

The CDR3 nucleotides read TGTGCCAGCAGCTTCCTTTACGGTCGAAGAGGAGGGCACGAGCAGTACTTC. Amino acids: CASSFLYGRRGGHEQYF. This chain connects TRBV7-9 to TRBJ2-7, with D perhaps TRBD2 (6 bases). CDR1 is SEHNR and CDR2 is FQNEAQ in the germline V gene (reference sequence). The CDR3 is made up of 17 amino acids. Trimming took 3 bases from V and 5 from J, leaving 23 bases between them.

The V call is TRBV27, the J call TRBJ2-2, with D possibly matching TRBD2 (6 bases). This CDR3 has 15 amino acids. V was shortened by 1 base and J by 4 bases, with 10 bases between the two germline ends. CDR1 is MNHEY, CDR2 SMNVEV, per germline (reference sequence). The CDR3 reads CASSLWGDSTGELFF. The CDR3, as DNA: TGTGCCAGCAGTTTATGGGGGGATAGCACCGGGGAGCTGTTTTTT.

The J gene is TRBJ1-1, the V gene TRBV7-8; weak D call: TRBD1 (6 bases). The length of the CDR3 is 14 residues. Germline lookup yields CDR1 SGHVS and CDR2 FQNEAQ. V lost 3 bases, J lost 0 bases, and 8 bases lay in between. For the CDR3, the DNA is TGTGCCAGCAGCTTTTCAGGGGTGAACACTGAAGCTTTCTTT. Amino acid sequence: CASSFSGVNTEAFF.

This chain links TRBV7-9 with TRBJ1-5, with TRBD1 matching 8 bases. Losses at the gene ends were 6 bases for V and 6 bases for J; bases not matched to a gene: 4. Germline loops: CDR1 SEHNR, CDR2 FQNEAQ (reference sequence). The CDR3 has 13 residues. In DNA, the CDR3 is TGTGCCAGCAGACAGGGGGAAAGTCAGCCCCAGCATTTT. Its translation is CASRQGESQPQHF.

The chain employs TRBV9 and TRBJ2-1; 8 bases are shared with TRBD2. The CDR3 totals 15 residues. Looked up from germline, CDR1 is SGDLS and CDR2 is YYNGEE. The ends lost 4 bases at V and 2 bases at J; junction bases unmatched: 5. The CDR3 loop is CASSIAGLPYNEQFF. The CDR3 DNA follows: TGTGCCAGCAGCATAGCGGGACTTCCCTACAATGAGCAGTTCTTC.

This chain uses TRBV7-8 with TRBJ1-3, with D maybe TRBD1 (5 bases). This CDR3 is built from 14 residues. Germline CDR1 and CDR2: SGHVS and FQNEAQ. Deletions cut 3 bases from V and 4 bases from J, with 10 bases between. DNA of the CDR3: TGTGCCAGCAGCTTCGGGGGGGAAGGAAACACCATATATTTT. Its translation is CASSFGGEGNTIYF. Supplemented by reference TRBV7-8 and TRBJ1-3, the full variable domain reads GAGVSQSPRYKVAKRGQDVALRCDPISGHVSLFWYQQALGQGPEFLTYFQNEAQLDKSGLPSDRFFAERPEGSVSTLKIQRTQQEDSAVYLCASSFGGEGNTIYFGEGSWLTVV.

The chain carries TRBV6-6 and TRBJ2-3; D possibly corresponds to TRBD1 (5 bases). The CDR3 is 15 amino acids. Germline V lookup: CDR1 MNHNY, CDR2 SVGAGI (reference sequence). V was pared by 6 bases and J by 3 bases, with 16 bases between. The CDR3 protein is CASRGGSSGTDTQYF. In nucleotides, the CDR3 is TGTGCCAGCAGAGGTGGAAGCTCAGGGACAGATACGCAGTATTTT.

This chain uses TRBV20-1 with TRBJ2-7, with no clear D. CDR1 and CDR2 (germline): DFQATT, SNEGSKA (reference sequence). The CDR3 extends over 11 amino acids. V lost 1 base, J lost 6 bases, and 7 bases lay in between. CDR3 coding DNA: TGCAGTGCTAGAGGCGGTCTCGAGCAGTACTTC. It is translated as CSARGGLEQYF.

This sequence joins TRBV9 and TRBJ2-2; unclear D gene. V dropped 5 bases and J dropped 4 bases, with 12 bases sitting between them. Per the germline V gene, CDR1 is SGDLS and CDR2 is YYNGEE. The CDR3 sequence is 14 residues long. The CDR3 sequence: CASSLTTLTGELFF. CDR3 DNA sequence: TGTGCCAGCAGTCTCACTACCCTCACCGGGGAGCTGTTTTTT.